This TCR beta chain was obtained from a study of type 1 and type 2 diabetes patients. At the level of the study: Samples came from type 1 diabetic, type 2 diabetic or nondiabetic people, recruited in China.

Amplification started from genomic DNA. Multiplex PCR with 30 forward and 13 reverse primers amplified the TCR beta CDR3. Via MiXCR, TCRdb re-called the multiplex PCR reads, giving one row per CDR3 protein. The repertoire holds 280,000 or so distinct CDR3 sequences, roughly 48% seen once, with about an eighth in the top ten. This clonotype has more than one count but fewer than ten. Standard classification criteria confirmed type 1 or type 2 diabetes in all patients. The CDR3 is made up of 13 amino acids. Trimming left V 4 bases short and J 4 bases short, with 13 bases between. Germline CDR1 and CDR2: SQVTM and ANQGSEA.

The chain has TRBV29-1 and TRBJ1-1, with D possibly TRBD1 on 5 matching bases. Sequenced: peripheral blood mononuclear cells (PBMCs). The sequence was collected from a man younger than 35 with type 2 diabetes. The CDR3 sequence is CSVGEGLITEAFF. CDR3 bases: TGCAGCGTTGGGGAGGGGTTGATCACTGAAGCTTTCTTT.